These 30 T cell receptor beta chains were sequenced from one sample in a study of identical twins. TCRdb processed the 5' RACE reads anew with MiXCR; each CDR3 protein has one entry. The sample holds around 100,000 distinct CDR3 sequences, 5.9% seen once. Sample: memory T cells sorted from blood. Every receptor here comes from a woman aged 45-59 years in good health.

This clonotype was seen only a few times. CDR3 sequence reads: CASTKLGLAGTYEQYF. The CDR3, as DNA: TGTGCCAGCACCAAACTCGGACTAGCAGGGACCTACGAGCAGTACTTC. V and J are TRBV6-2 or TRBV6-3 and TRBJ2-7; 8 nucleotides align to TRBD2. Germline CDR1 and CDR2: MNHEY and SVGEGT. This CDR3 spans 16 amino acids. The ends lost 7 bases at V and 2 bases at J; junction bases unmatched: 13.

The table lists this clonotype with many counts. This rearrangement joins TRBV7-2 to TRBJ1-1; TRBD1 is a possible D gene (6 bases). Trimming shortened V by 3 bases and J by 2 bases, and 10 bases separated the two germline ends. Germline V gene lookup returns CDR1 SGHTA and CDR2 FQGNSA. The CDR3 sequence is 14 residues long. The CDR3 region has the DNA TGTGCCAGCAGCTTTTGGGGACAAAACACTGAAGCTTTCTTT. Translated: CASSFWGQNTEAFF.

The rearrangement uses TRBV14 and TRBJ2-1; TRBD2 agrees at 9 bases. This CDR3 is 14 amino acids long. Germline lookup yields CDR1 SGHDN and CDR2 FVKESK. With 3 bases clipped from V and 14 bases from J, the junction kept 11 bases outside the gene matches. This chain's CDR3 is CASSQDLSGGREFF. In nucleotides, the CDR3 is TGTGCCAGCAGCCAGGATCTTAGCGGGGGTCGCGAGTTCTTC.

At least ten counts were recorded for this clonotype. This rearrangement joins TRBV6-5 to TRBJ2-3; 9 bases fit TRBD1. The germline V gene has CDR1 MNHEY and CDR2 SVGAGI. This CDR3 has 14 amino acids. V was pared by 6 bases and J by 2 bases, with 3 bases of the junction left unmatched. The CDR3 DNA sequence: TGTGCCAGCAGCTACAGGGGGCCCACAGATACGCAGTATTTT. This encodes CASSYRGPTDTQYF.

This clonotype was seen at least ten times. This rearrangement joins TRBV18 to TRBJ2-2, with TRBD2 matching 11 bases. This CDR3 comprises 14 residues. Germline loops: CDR1 KGHSH, CDR2 LQKENI. J lost 7 bases, V lost 2 bases, and 0 bases had no gene match. The CDR3 nucleotides read TGTGCCAGCTCACCAGGGACTAGCGGCGGGGAGCTGTTTTTT. It yields the protein CASSPGTSGGELFF.

This clonotype has ten or more counts. The chain recombines TRBV12-3 or TRBV12-4 with TRBJ2-3; a possible D gene is TRBD2 (6 bases). The CDR3 has 16 amino acids. Trimming left V 5 bases short and J 1 base short, with 16 bases between. In nucleotides, the CDR3 is TGTGCCAGCAGTCCACCTCCGGGGGTAGGCACAGATACGCAGTATTTT. Its protein is CASSPPPGVGTDTQYF.

This clonotype occurred many times. The rearrangement links TRBV20-1 to TRBJ2-3; D call uncertain. The CDR3 is 12 amino acids. CDR1 and CDR2 from the germline V gene are DFQATT and SNEGSKA (reference sequence). The V gene lost 1 base and the J gene lost 5 bases, with 7 bases spanning the gap. CDR3 amino acids: CSARGEVDTQYF. The CDR3 DNA sequence: TGCAGTGCTAGAGGAGAGGTAGATACGCAGTATTTT.

This clonotype was observed at least ten times. The gene calls are TRBV7-9 and TRBJ1-5, with 7 bases lining up with TRBD1. The germline V gene has CDR1 SEHNR and CDR2 FQNEAQ (reference sequence). V lost 1 base to trimming and J lost 3 bases; unmatched junction nucleotides: 3. This CDR3 is built from 15 residues. CDR3 sequence reads: CASSLGDSLNQPQHF. As DNA, the CDR3 is TGTGCCAGCAGCTTAGGGGACAGCCTCAATCAGCCCCAGCATTTT.

The chain employs TRBV30 and TRBJ1-2; D uncertain. The CDR3 totals 12 residues. From germline, CDR1 is GTSNPN and CDR2 SVGIG (reference sequence). The germline V and J ends were trimmed by 4 bases and 6 bases, with 12 bases remaining between them. The DNA of the CDR3 is TGTGCCTGGAATGTAGGGTCGGATGGCTACACCTTC. Its translation is CAWNVGSDGYTF.

Many counts were recorded for this clonotype. The chain couples TRBV9 to TRBJ1-6; no clear D gene. The CDR3 loop spans 17 amino acids. In germline, CDR1 is SGDLS, CDR2 YYNGEE. Trimming stripped 4 bases from V and 0 bases from J, with 14 bases between. CDR3 coding DNA: TGTGCCAGCAGCATGACCCAAGCTCCCTCCTATAATTCACCCCTCCACTTT. The encoded protein is CASSMTQAPSYNSPLHF.

This clonotype was seen ten or more times. The gene calls are TRBV5-1 and TRBJ2-3; D not resolved. V lost 4 bases and J lost 4, with 10 bases in between. The CDR3 covers 13 residues. CDR1 SGHRS and CDR2 YFSETQ come from the germline V gene. In DNA form, the CDR3 reads TGCGCCAGCAGCCACGGCAGGCCAGATACGCAGTATTTT. This translates into CASSHGRPDTQYF.

This clonotype was observed many times. The chain couples TRBV6-1 to TRBJ2-1; a weak D match, TRBD1 (6 bases). Between the trimmed V and J ends, which lost 0 bases and 15 bases, there was a span of 18 bases. The V gene's germline CDR1 is MNHNS and CDR2 SASEGT. This CDR3 comprises 14 residues. Written as DNA, the CDR3 is TGTGCCAGCAGTGAAGCTGGGGACAACCCGAGGGCGTTCTTC. Protein sequence: CASSEAGDNPRAFF.

This clonotype was recorded at least ten times. The rearrangement uses TRBV5-1 and TRBJ2-1; 9 bases align to TRBD2. The CDR3 contains 16 residues. CDR1 is SGHRS, CDR2 YFSETQ, per germline. Trimming cost V 3 bases and J 7 bases; bases outside gene matches: 11. This CDR3 reads CASSSLIAGVVNEQFF. DNA for the CDR3: TGCGCCAGCAGCTCCCTAATAGCGGGAGTAGTAAATGAGCAGTTCTTC. The full variable domain, in which reference TRBV5-1 and TRBJ2-1 provide the parts outside the CDR3, is KAGVTQTPRYLIKTRGQQVTLSCSPISGHRSVSWYQQTPGQGLQFLFEYFSETQRNKGNFPGRFSGRQFSNSRSEMNVSTLELGDSALYLCASSSLIAGVVNEQFFGPGTRLTVL.

V is TRBV14 and J is TRBJ2-5; no clear D gene. The CDR3 is 12 residues long. The germline V and J ends were trimmed by 6 bases and 0 bases, with 5 bases remaining between them. The V gene's germline CDR1 is SGHDN and CDR2 FVKESK. DNA for the CDR3: TGTGCCAGCAGACTTTACCAAGAGACCCAGTACTTC. It codes for CASRLYQETQYF.

CDR3 in amino acids: CASSIAGTSPTSEQYF. CDR3 DNA sequence: TGTGCCAGCAGCATCGCCGGGACTAGCCCAACCAGCGAGCAGTACTTC. The chain recombines TRBV9 with TRBJ2-7; TRBD2 matches at 9 bases. Germline loops: CDR1 SGDLS, CDR2 YYNGEE. Trimming took 4 bases from V and 6 from J; bases not matched to a gene: 14. This CDR3 has 16 residues.

The rearrangement joins TRBV10-3 to TRBJ1-5; 7 bases align to TRBD1. CDR1 ENHRY and CDR2 SYGVKD come from the germline V gene. After removal of 7 bases from V and 3 bases from J, the junction contained 3 bases not matched to a gene. CDR3 length equals 13 residues. For the CDR3, the DNA is TGTGCCATCAAGACAGGGCCCAATCAGCCCCAGCATTTT. Encoded protein: CAIKTGPNQPQHF.

The rearrangement joins TRBV14 to TRBJ2-1, with 10 positions matching TRBD2. Losses at the gene ends were 3 bases for V and 7 bases for J; bases not matched to a gene: 18. This CDR3 is built from 19 residues. Germline V CDR1 and CDR2: SGHDN, FVKESK. The CDR3 spells CASSHYGTSAPLASNEQFF. The CDR3 DNA is TGTGCCAGCAGCCATTACGGGACTAGCGCCCCTTTAGCGTCAAATGAGCAGTTCTTC.

This clonotype has more than one count but fewer than ten. The chain combines TRBV5-4 with TRBJ2-3; 7 bases line up with TRBD2. Germline values: CDR1 SGHNT, CDR2 YYREEE (reference sequence). The trim removed 3 bases at V and 4 bases at J, leaving 11 bases unmatched. This CDR3 contains 16 residues. CDR3 protein: CASSSASGQAPDTQYF. CDR3 coding DNA: TGTGCCAGCAGCTCGGCTAGCGGCCAGGCTCCAGATACGCAGTATTTT.

This clonotype was recorded at least ten times. The chain uses TRBV3-1 and TRBJ2-6, with D uncertain. This CDR3 region has 16 residues. The germline V gene encodes CDR1 LGHDT and CDR2 YNNKEL (reference sequence). V dropped 1 base and J dropped 0 bases, with 7 bases sitting between them. The DNA of the CDR3 is TGTGCCAGCAGCCAAGTACCCGGCTCTGGGGCCAACGTCCTGACTTTC. This codes for CASSQVPGSGANVLTF.

At least ten counts were recorded for this clonotype. This rearrangement joins TRBV2 to TRBJ2-5; a possible D gene is TRBD2 (6 bases). Germline V gene sequence: CDR1 SNHLY, CDR2 FYNNEI. V lost 8 bases, J lost 5 bases, and 12 bases lay in between. This CDR3 comprises 12 residues. CDR3 DNA: TGTGCCAGCGGACCTGGGGGGGAGACCCAGTACTTC. Translated: CASGPGGETQYF.

This clonotype was seen repeatedly, ten times or more. The gene calls are TRBV12-3 or TRBV12-4 and TRBJ2-7; perhaps TRBD1 as D (6 bases). Deletions cut 3 bases from V and 7 bases from J, with 10 bases between. This CDR3 is built from 12 residues. CDR3 DNA: TGTGCCAGCAGTTTTAGAGGGGGAGAGCAGTACGTC. Protein sequence: CASSFRGGEQYV.

This clonotype came up many times. The J gene is TRBJ2-7, the V gene TRBV20-1; a possible D gene is TRBD1 (6 bases). Trimming left V 0 bases short and J 8 bases short, with 20 bases between. CDR1 and CDR2 (germline): DFQATT, SNEGSKA (reference sequence). The CDR3 is made up of 15 amino acids. The CDR3 protein is CSARELKGERVQQYF. CDR3 coding DNA: TGCAGTGCTAGAGAGCTTAAGGGGGAGAGGGTACAGCAGTACTTC.

Ten or more counts support this clonotype. The CDR3 end shows no conserved phenylalanine or tryptophan, and so a read error is likely. The V call is TRBV5-1, the J call TRBJ2-3; D is unclear. The germline V and J ends were trimmed by 6 bases and 4 bases, with 18 bases remaining between them. This CDR3 is built from 15 residues. Per germline, CDR1 SGHRS and CDR2 YFSETQ. The DNA of the CDR3 is TGCGCCAGCAAAGTCGGCAGTATCTTTGCAGATACGCAGTATTAT. The encoded protein is CASKVGSIFADTQYY.

This clonotype appeared many times. J is TRBJ2-3 and V is TRBV7-7; 7 positions match TRBD2. The V gene end was trimmed by 4 bases and the J gene end by 0 bases; junction bases not matched to a gene: 4. CDR3 length: 15 amino acids. Germline V gene sequence: CDR1 SSHAT, CDR2 FNYEAQ (reference sequence). In DNA, the CDR3 is TGTGCCAGCAGCTCCCTTAGCGGGAGCACAGATACGCAGTATTTT. It codes for CASSSLSGSTDTQYF.

This clonotype was observed many times. This chain joins TRBV6-2 or TRBV6-3 and TRBJ2-2; 7 bases fit TRBD2. This CDR3 is built from 17 residues. Germline CDR1 and CDR2: MNHEY and SVGEGT. The V segment lost 1 base and the J segment 5 bases; nucleotides outside the gene matches: 10. CDR3 DNA sequence: TGTGCCAGCAGTTACTTTTTAAGGCGGGAGCAAACCGGGGAGCTGTTTTTT. This translates into CASSYFLRREQTGELFF.

In this sample, this clonotype turned up many times. V usage is TRBV7-2 and J usage is TRBJ2-3; unclear D gene. The CDR3 sequence is 15 residues long. Germline CDR1 is SGHTA and CDR2 is FQGNSA. The germline V and J ends were trimmed by 2 bases and 0 bases, with 9 bases remaining between them. The CDR3 spells CASSLNLISTDTQYF. The CDR3 nucleotides are TGTGCCAGCAGCTTAAATTTAATTAGCACAGATACGCAGTATTTT.

In its sample, this clonotype was seen many times. The chain couples TRBV6-5 to TRBJ1-2, with a weak D call TRBD1 (5 bases). V was trimmed by 0 bases and J by 7 bases, leaving 12 bases between them. This CDR3 spans 14 amino acids. The germline V gene encodes CDR1 MNHEY and CDR2 SVGAGI. The CDR3 DNA follows: TGTGCCAGCAGTTACTCACCAGGGCAATCTGGCTACACCTTC. Its translation is CASSYSPGQSGYTF.

This clonotype came up many times. V is TRBV3-1 and J is TRBJ1-5, with a weak D call TRBD1 (5 bases). This CDR3 is 14 amino acids long. The germline gives CDR1 LGHDT, CDR2 YNNKEL (reference sequence). The ends were cut back, 4 bases at V and 1 base at J, with 8 bases in the middle. This CDR3 is CASSPRDSNQPQHF. The DNA of the CDR3 is TGTGCCAGCAGCCCCCGGGACAGCAATCAGCCCCAGCATTTT.

This clonotype occurred many times. This chain uses TRBV5-1 with TRBJ2-3; D ambiguous. This CDR3 spans 13 amino acids. Germline V gene lookup returns CDR1 SGHRS and CDR2 YFSETQ. Trimming took off 4 bases at V and 3 bases at J, with 9 bases between the two ends. CDR3 DNA: TGCGCCAGCAGCCCCTTAGTAACAGATACGCAGTATTTT. It yields the protein CASSPLVTDTQYF.

At least ten counts were recorded for this clonotype. The V and J genes are TRBV3-1 and TRBJ2-5; D is uncertain. Looked up from germline, CDR1 is LGHDT and CDR2 is YNNKEL (reference sequence). The V end was cut by 1 base, the J end by 4 bases, with 7 bases between. The CDR3 spans 13 residues. The CDR3 DNA follows: TGTGCCAGCAGCCAAGCGGGTAGAGAGACCCAGTACTTC. This gives the protein CASSQAGRETQYF.